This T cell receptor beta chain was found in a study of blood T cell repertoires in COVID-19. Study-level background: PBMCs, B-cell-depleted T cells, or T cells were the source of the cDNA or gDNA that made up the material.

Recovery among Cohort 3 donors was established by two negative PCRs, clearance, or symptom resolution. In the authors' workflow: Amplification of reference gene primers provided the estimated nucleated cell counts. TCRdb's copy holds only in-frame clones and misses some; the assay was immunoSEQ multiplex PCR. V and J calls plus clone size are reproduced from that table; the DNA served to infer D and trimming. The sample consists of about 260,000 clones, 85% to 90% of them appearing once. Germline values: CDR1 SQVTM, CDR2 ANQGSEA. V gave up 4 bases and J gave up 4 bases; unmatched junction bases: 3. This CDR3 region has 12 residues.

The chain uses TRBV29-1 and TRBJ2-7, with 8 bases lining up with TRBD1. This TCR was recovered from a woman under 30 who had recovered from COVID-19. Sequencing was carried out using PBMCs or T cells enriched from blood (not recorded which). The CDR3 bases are TGCAGCGTTGGACAGGGGTGGTACGAGCAGTACTTC. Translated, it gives CSVGQGWYEQYF.